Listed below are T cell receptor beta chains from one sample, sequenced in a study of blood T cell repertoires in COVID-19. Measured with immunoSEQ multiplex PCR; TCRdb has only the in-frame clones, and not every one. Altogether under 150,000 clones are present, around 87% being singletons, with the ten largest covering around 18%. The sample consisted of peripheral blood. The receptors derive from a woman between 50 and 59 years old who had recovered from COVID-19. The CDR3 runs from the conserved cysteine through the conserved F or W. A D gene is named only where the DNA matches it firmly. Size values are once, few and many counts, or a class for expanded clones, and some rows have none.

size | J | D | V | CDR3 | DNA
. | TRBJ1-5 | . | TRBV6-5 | CASSTGIDSNQPQHF | TGTGCCAGCAGTACAGGGATCGATAGCAATCAGCCCCAGCATTTT
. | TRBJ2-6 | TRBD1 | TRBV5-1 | CASSLRGGAPGANVLTF | TGCGCCAGCAGCTTGAGAGGGGGCGCTCCTGGGGCCAACGTCCTGACTTTC
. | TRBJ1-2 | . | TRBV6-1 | CASSESTKANYGYTF | TGTGCCAGCAGTGAATCCACTAAGGCTAACTATGGCTACACCTTC
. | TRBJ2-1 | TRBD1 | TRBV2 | CASSGDRGLNEQFF | TGTGCCAGCAGTGGGGACAGGGGTCTAAATGAGCAGTTCTTC
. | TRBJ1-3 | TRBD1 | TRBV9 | CASSDGTARNTIYF | TGTGCCAGCAGCGATGGGACAGCCAGAAACACCATATATTTT
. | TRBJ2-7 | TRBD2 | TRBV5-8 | CASSLGGLAGARLTEQYF | TGTGCCAGCAGCTTGGGAGGACTAGCGGGGGCCAGGCTGACCGAGCAGTACTTC
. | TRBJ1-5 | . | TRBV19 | CASSIDRGSRPQHF | TGTGCCAGTAGTATAGATCGAGGAAGCCGGCCCCAGCATTTT
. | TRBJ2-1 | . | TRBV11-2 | CASSSLRQTNEQFF | TGTGCCAGCAGCTCCCTACGACAGACCAATGAGCAGTTCTTC
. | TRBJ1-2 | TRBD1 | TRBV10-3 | CAISIQGSGANYGYTF | TGTGCCATCAGTATACAGGGGAGTGGGGCTAACTATGGCTACACCTTC
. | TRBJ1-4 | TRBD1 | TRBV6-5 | CASSYSGGTGNEKLFF | TGTGCCAGCAGTTACTCGGGGGGGACAGGGAATGAAAAACTGTTTTTT
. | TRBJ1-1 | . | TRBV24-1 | CATSDSTGKGRNTEAFF | TGTGCCACCAGTGATTCAACAGGGAAGGGCAGGAACACTGAAGCTTTCTTT
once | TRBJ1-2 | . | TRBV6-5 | CASRRLESWGYTF | TGTGCCAGCAGGAGGTTAGAGTCGTGGGGCTACACCTTC
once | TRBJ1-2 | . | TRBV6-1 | CASSERDGRAYGYTF | TGTGCCAGCAGTGAGAGGGACGGGAGGGCGTATGGCTACACCTTC
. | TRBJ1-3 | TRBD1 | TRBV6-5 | CASGERTGQGYTIYF | TGTGCCAGCGGGGAGAGGACGGGACAGGGGTACACCATATATTTT
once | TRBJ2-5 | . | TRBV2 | CASSQRGGTQYF | TGTGCCAGCAGTCAAAGAGGGGGGACCCAGTACTTC
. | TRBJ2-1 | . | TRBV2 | CASTGIRLGNEQFF | TGTGCCAGCACCGGGATCCGCCTTGGCAATGAGCAGTTCTTC
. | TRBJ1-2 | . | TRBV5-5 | CASSLGGGRKFYGYTF | TGTGCCAGCAGCTTGGGGGGAGGAAGGAAGTTTTATGGCTACACCTTC
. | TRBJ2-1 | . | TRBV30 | CAWSVRRGYNEQFF | TGTGCCTGGAGTGTACGTCGGGGCTACAATGAGCAGTTCTTC
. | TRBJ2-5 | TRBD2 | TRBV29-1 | CSVDGASGTPGVETQYF | TGCAGCGTTGATGGAGCTAGCGGGACCCCCGGTGTGGAGACCCAGTACTTC
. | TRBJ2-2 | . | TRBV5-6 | CASSHPNTGELFF | TGTGCCAGCAGCCATCCGAACACCGGGGAGCTGTTTTTT
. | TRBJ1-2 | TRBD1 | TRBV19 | CASRTGGWYGYTF | TGTGCCAGTCGAACAGGGGGCTGGTACGGCTACACCTTC
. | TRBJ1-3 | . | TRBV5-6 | CASSSRYRVTGNTIYF | TGTGCCAGCAGCAGTCGTTACAGGGTGACAGGAAACACCATATATTTT
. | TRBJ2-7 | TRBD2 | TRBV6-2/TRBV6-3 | CASSYFRLVWDGRAGEQYF | TGTGCCAGCAGTTACTTCCGTCTAGTTTGGGACGGGAGGGCCGGCGAGCAGTACTTC
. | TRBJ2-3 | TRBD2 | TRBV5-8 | CASSYLTSGRRTDTQYF | TGTGCCAGCAGCTACCTGACTAGCGGGAGACGAACAGATACGCAGTATTTT
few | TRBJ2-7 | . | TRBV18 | CASSPPGSSYEQYF | TGTGCCAGCTCACCACCTGGGAGCTCCTACGAGCAGTACTTC
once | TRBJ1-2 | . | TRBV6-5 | CATSGWGGYTF | TGTGCCACATCAGGGTGGGGTGGCTACACCTTC